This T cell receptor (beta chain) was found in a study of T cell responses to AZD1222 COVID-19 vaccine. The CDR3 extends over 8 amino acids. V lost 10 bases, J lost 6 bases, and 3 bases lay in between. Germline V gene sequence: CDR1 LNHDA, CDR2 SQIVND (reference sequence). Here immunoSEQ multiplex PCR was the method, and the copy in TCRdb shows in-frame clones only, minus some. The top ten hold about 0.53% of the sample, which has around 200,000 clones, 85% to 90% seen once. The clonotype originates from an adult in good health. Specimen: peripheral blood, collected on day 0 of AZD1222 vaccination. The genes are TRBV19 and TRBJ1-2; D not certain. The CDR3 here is CATNGYTF. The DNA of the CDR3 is TGTGCCACAAATGGCTACACCTTC.